This is a list of T cell receptor beta chains from one sample in a study of naive and memory T cell subsets. Each CDR3 protein gets one entry after TCRdb re-called the UMI-ligation and nested PCR reads with MiXCR. The sample has 150,000 or so distinct CDR3 sequences; under 25% are singletons. The material sequenced was naive CD4+ T cells from blood. The receptors originated from a human donor in good health. Each CDR3 is given with its conserved first and last residue. D genes are given only for firm matches. Expanded clones get a size class; other rows say once, few or many, or leave the size out.

clone size | CDR3 length | D gene | J gene | V gene | CDR3 DNA | CDR3 protein
many | 13 | TRBD1 | TRBJ2-5 | TRBV29-1 | TGCAGCGTCGGGACAGCCCTCGGGGAGACCCAGTACTTC | CSVGTALGETQYF
- | 12 | - | TRBJ1-1 | TRBV5-1 | TGCGCCAGCAGCTTGGAGGGCCTCGAAGCTTTCTTT | CASSLEGLEAFF
- | 16 | - | TRBJ1-3 | TRBV2 | TGTGCCAGCAGACCTATTGGACAGACCTCTGGAAACACCATATATTTT | CASRPIGQTSGNTIYF
few | 14 | - | TRBJ2-1 | TRBV9 | TGTGCCAGCAGCGTAGGTCCCTCTTACAATGAGCAGTTCTTC | CASSVGPSYNEQFF
- | 13 | - | TRBJ2-1 | TRBV5-1 | TGCGCCAGCAGCGTTTACTGGGGTTCTGAGCAGTTCTTC | CASSVYWGSEQFF
- | 18 | TRBD2 | TRBJ2-5 | TRBV2 | TGTGCCAGCAGCGATCCGGGACTAGCGGGAGGGCTGTTGGAGACCCAGTACTTC | CASSDPGLAGGLLETQYF
- | 13 | TRBD1 | TRBJ1-1 | TRBV20-1 | TGCAGTGCTGCCGGACAGGGGAACACTGAAGCTTTCTTT | CSAAGQGNTEAFF
few | 15 | TRBD1 | TRBJ2-1 | TRBV4-1 | TGCGCCAGCAGCCGGGACAGGGGGCTGGTCAATGAGCAGTTCTTC | CASSRDRGLVNEQFF
few | 14 | - | TRBJ1-1 | TRBV30 | TGTGCCTGGAGTGTTACGTCCGTGAACACTGAAGCTTTCTTT | CAWSVTSVNTEAFF
- | 14 | - | TRBJ2-1 | TRBV29-1 | TGCAGCACCCTCGGAGACCTGGATATCCATGAGCAGTTCTTC | CSTLGDLDIHEQFF
- | 15 | TRBD2 | TRBJ2-7 | TRBV7-3 | TGTGCCAGCAGCTTAGAGGCGGGAGGGCCCTACGAGCAGTACTTC | CASSLEAGGPYEQYF
many | 13 | TRBD1 | TRBJ2-1 | TRBV28 | TGTGCCAGCAGTAGGACAGGGGGCAATGAGCAGTTCTTC | CASSRTGGNEQFF
many | 15 | TRBD2 | TRBJ2-7 | TRBV18 | TGTGCCAGCTCACCACCGCTAGCGGGGTTGGTTGAGCAGTACTTC | CASSPPLAGLVEQYF
- | 15 | TRBD2 | TRBJ2-3 | TRBV6-2/TRBV6-3 | TGTGCCAGCAGGAAAATTGGACTAGGTCCAGATACGCAGTATTTT | CASRKIGLGPDTQYF
many | 13 | - | TRBJ1-6 | TRBV27 | TGTGCCAGCAGGGCGAGTGGTAATTCACCCCTCCACTTT | CASRASGNSPLHF
- | 13 | TRBD2 | TRBJ2-7 | TRBV20-1 | TGCAGTGCTATACTAGCGGGAGTATACGAGCAGTACTTC | CSAILAGVYEQYF
few | 15 | - | TRBJ2-5 | TRBV7-2 | TGTGCCAGCAGCTTAGGGCCCTCTTCACAAGAGACCCAGTACTTC | CASSLGPSSQETQYF
many | 10 | - | TRBJ2-7 | TRBV29-1 | TGCAGCGTTGGAGGGCTGGAGCAGTACTTC | CSVGGLEQYF
- | 15 | TRBD1 | TRBJ1-1 | TRBV7-2 | TGTGCCAGCAGCACCGGACAGGGCCCAAGGACTGAAGCTTTCTTT | CASSTGQGPRTEAFF
many | 14 | - | TRBJ2-5 | TRBV12-3/TRBV12-4 | TGTGCCAGCAGCCCAGGCTGGCGGGACAAGACCCAGTACTTC | CASSPGWRDKTQYF
many | 17 | - | TRBJ1-4 | TRBV6-6 | TGTGCCAGCAGTTACGGATTTCGGACACTTACTAATGAAAAACTGTTTTTT | CASSYGFRTLTNEKLFF
once | 16 | TRBD1 | TRBJ2-2 | TRBV18 | TGTGCCAGCTCCCGGACAGGGCAAAGAAACACCGGGGAGCTGTTTTTT | CASSRTGQRNTGELFF
- | 13 | - | TRBJ1-5 | TRBV4-3 | TGCGCCAGCAGCTCCCGATTTGGTCAGCCCCAGCATTTT | CASSSRFGQPQHF
few | 16 | TRBD2 | TRBJ2-1 | TRBV10-2 | TGCGCCAGCAGTGCCAGCGGGAGGTTTGTCTACAATGAGCAGTTCTTC | CASSASGRFVYNEQFF
- | 14 | TRBD1 | TRBJ2-3 | TRBV7-9 | TGTGCCAGCAGCTCGGGACAGTTAGTGGATACGCAGTATTTT | CASSSGQLVDTQYF
- | 13 | - | TRBJ1-1 | TRBV29-1 | TGCAGCGTTGAAGACGGCATGAACACTGAAGCTTTCTTT | CSVEDGMNTEAFF
- | 14 | TRBD2 | TRBJ2-1 | TRBV12-3/TRBV12-4 | TGTGCCAGCGTGGGACTAGCGGGTTACAATGAGCAGTTCTTC | CASVGLAGYNEQFF
- | 12 | - | TRBJ2-7 | TRBV10-3 | TGTGCCATCAGTGAGGACGGCTACGAGCAGTACTTC | CAISEDGYEQYF
few | 12 | - | TRBJ2-4 | TRBV29-1 | TGCAGCGTTGGGTGGGGCAAAAACATTCAGTACTTC | CSVGWGKNIQYF
- | 16 | - | TRBJ2-1 | TRBV3-1 | TGTGCCAGCAGCCATCACAAAACCGGGCCTGGGAATGAGCAGTTCTTC | CASSHHKTGPGNEQFF
- | 17 | TRBD1 | TRBJ2-1 | TRBV12-3/TRBV12-4 | TGTGCCAGCAGTCCAATCCGGCCCCGGACAGGCAGCAATGAGCAGTTCTTC | CASSPIRPRTGSNEQFF
few | 16 | - | TRBJ2-5 | TRBV6-2/TRBV6-3 | TGTGCCAGCAGTCGAATCACGGCAGGCTATCAAGAGACCCAGTACTTC | CASSRITAGYQETQYF
many | 14 | - | TRBJ2-1 | TRBV12-3/TRBV12-4 | TGTGCCAGCACCCCTACTAGAATCTACAATGAGCAGTTCTTC | CASTPTRIYNEQFF
- | 15 | TRBD2 | TRBJ2-7 | TRBV10-3 | TGTGCCATCAGGGGGACTAGCGGAAATACCTACGAGCAGTACTTC | CAIRGTSGNTYEQYF
- | 18 | TRBD2 | TRBJ2-6 | TRBV5-1 | TGCGCCAGCAGCTGGAGAGGGACTAGCGGTGCTGGGGCCAACGTCCTGACTTTC | CASSWRGTSGAGANVLTF
- | 14 | - | TRBJ2-5 | TRBV5-1 | TGCGCCAGCAGCTTGTGGGCGAACGCAGAGACCCAGTACTTC | CASSLWANAETQYF
- | 18 | TRBD2 | TRBJ2-2 | TRBV2 | TGTGCCAGCAGCGTGATGGGACTAGCGGGATCAACGGCCGGGGAGCTGTTTTTT | CASSVMGLAGSTAGELFF
few | 15 | TRBD1 | TRBJ2-7 | TRBV18 | TGTGCCAGCTCACTAGTAGGGGACAGGGTCGCCGAGCAGTACTTC | CASSLVGDRVAEQYF
- | 16 | - | TRBJ2-2 | TRBV6-5 | TGTGCCAGCAGTTACTCGAAACTATGGTCCACCGGGGAGCTGTTTTTT | CASSYSKLWSTGELFF
few | 15 | TRBD1 | TRBJ2-5 | TRBV5-1 | TGCGCCAGCAGCCCGGACAGGGGGAACCAAGAGACCCAGTACTTC | CASSPDRGNQETQYF
once | 15 | TRBD2 | TRBJ2-3 | TRBV25-1 | TGTGCCAGCAGCGATAGCGGGAGTACCCCAGATACGCAGTATTTT | CASSDSGSTPDTQYF
- | 13 | - | TRBJ1-5 | TRBV20-1 | TGCAGTGCTAGAGGGGGACACAATCAGCCCCAGCATTTT | CSARGGHNQPQHF
few | 14 | - | TRBJ1-1 | TRBV7-8 | TGTGCCAGCATCAAGTACTCCGGGGGCACTGAAGCTTTCTTT | CASIKYSGGTEAFF
few | 12 | - | TRBJ1-5 | TRBV20-1 | TGCAGTGCAAGCAGGAGGGGTCAGCCCCAGCATTTT | CSASRRGQPQHF
few | 13 | - | TRBJ2-5 | TRBV5-5 | TGTGCCAGCAGCTTGGCTGGATGGGAGACCCAGTACTTC | CASSLAGWETQYF
- | 14 | - | TRBJ2-5 | TRBV5-1 | TGCGCCAGCAGCTTGAAGTCTGAGCGAGAGACCCAGTACTTC | CASSLKSERETQYF
- | 15 | TRBD1 | TRBJ2-3 | TRBV19 | TGTGCCAGTAGCCCAGGGAGACAGGGGAGAGATACGCAGTATTTT | CASSPGRQGRDTQYF
few | 12 | - | TRBJ2-1 | TRBV12-3/TRBV12-4 | TGTGCCAGCAGTCGCCGGGATAATGAGCAGTTCTTC | CASSRRDNEQFF
few | 14 | - | TRBJ1-1 | TRBV11-1 | TGTGCCAGCAACCCCGGCAGGGCTTATACTGAAGCTTTCTTT | CASNPGRAYTEAFF
many | 16 | TRBD2 | TRBJ2-7 | TRBV10-1 | TGCGCCAGCAGTGAGTCCAGGACTAGCGGGAGTTACGAGCAGTACTTC | CASSESRTSGSYEQYF
few | 13 | TRBD1 | TRBJ2-7 | TRBV10-3 | TGTGCCAACTCCGGGCAGGGGGCTGAGGAGCAGTACTTC | CANSGQGAEEQYF
- | 14 | - | TRBJ1-5 | TRBV12-3/TRBV12-4 | TGTGCCAGCAGTTCAAGAGTGGGCAATCAGCCCCAGCATTTT | CASSSRVGNQPQHF
few | 13 | - | TRBJ2-5 | TRBV7-2 | TGTGCCAGCAGAAAGGACAGCCAAGAGACCCAGTACTTC | CASRKDSQETQYF
few | 16 | TRBD1 | TRBJ1-5 | TRBV6-1 | TGTGCCAGCAGTTCTAACAGGGGAACGGCCAATCAGCCCCAGCATTTT | CASSSNRGTANQPQHF
- | 13 | - | TRBJ1-5 | TRBV20-1 | TGCAGTGCTAGAGATTGGGGAAATCAGCCCCAGCATTTT | CSARDWGNQPQHF
many | 13 | - | TRBJ1-1 | TRBV7-8 | TGTGCCAGCAGCTTAGTTTCCGTGGCACGAGCTTTCTTT | CASSLVSVARAFF